Shown below are 32 T cell receptor beta chains from a single sample sequenced in a study of cytomegalovirus exposure and HLA in healthy donors. 60 Vbeta and 13 Jbeta primers were used in PCR. Clones were read by immunoSEQ multiplex PCR, and TCRdb kept only the in-frame ones, dropping some. In the table there are approximately 210,000 clones, 75% to 85% of which are singletons. Sequencing input: PBMCs. These receptors were taken from a woman between 50 and 59 years old in good health and CMV-seronegative.

Only one count was recorded for this clone. This chain uses TRBV10-3 with TRBJ2-3, with 8 bases identical to TRBD2. Germline-derived CDR1 and CDR2 are ENHRY and SYGVKD. The J segment lost 6 bases and the V segment lost 6 bases, leaving 11 bases of the junction unmatched. CDR3 length: 15 residues. The chain's CDR3 is CAISGGAGIDDTQYF. The DNA for the CDR3 is TGTGCCATCAGCGGGGGGGCGGGGATCGACGATACGCAGTATTTT.

The chain uses TRBV6-4 and TRBJ2-1; D may be TRBD2 (6 bases). Deletions cut 4 bases from V and 9 bases from J, with 13 bases between. Germline values: CDR1 MRHNA, CDR2 SNTAGT. The CDR3 loop spans 13 amino acids. Here the CDR3 reads CASSVTGVSEQFF. The CDR3 region has the DNA TGTGCCAGCAGTGTGACGGGAGTCAGTGAGCAGTTCTTC.

This chain uses TRBV5-4 with TRBJ1-2, with 9 bases matching TRBD1. V was clipped by 3 bases and J by 8 bases; unmatched bases: 5. Germline lookup yields CDR1 SGHNT and CDR2 YYREEE (reference sequence). The CDR3 consists of 13 residues. CDR3: CASSWGQGVGYTF. DNA for the CDR3: TGTGCCAGCAGCTGGGGACAGGGAGTGGGCTACACCTTC.

The rearrangement joins TRBV5-1 to TRBJ2-3, with 11 bases lining up with TRBD2. Losses at the gene ends were 4 bases for V and 1 base for J; bases not matched to a gene: 2. This CDR3 is built from 15 residues. The germline gives CDR1 SGHRS, CDR2 YFSETQ. The CDR3 DNA reads TGCGCCAGCAGCACTAGCGGGGGACGCACAGATACGCAGTATTTT. Translating gives CASSTSGGRTDTQYF.

The chain links TRBV7-2 to TRBJ1-2; D is unresolved. CDR1 and CDR2 from the germline V gene are SGHTA and FQGNSA. The CDR3 totals 14 residues. Deletions cut 3 bases from V and 2 bases from J, with 10 bases between. The CDR3 sequence is CASSLAVTNYGYTF. The DNA of the CDR3 is TGTGCCAGCAGCTTGGCCGTTACCAACTATGGCTACACCTTC.

The chain uses TRBV9 and TRBJ1-2; TRBD1 matches 8 bases. Germline V gives CDR1 SGDLS, CDR2 YYNGEE. V gave up 3 bases and J gave up 5 bases; unmatched junction bases: 6. CDR3 size: 14 residues. This chain's CDR3 is CASSGLGQVYGYTF. CDR3 bases: TGTGCCAGCAGCGGGTTGGGACAGGTTTATGGCTACACCTTC.

The chain combines TRBV5-1 with TRBJ1-2; TRBD1 is a possible D gene (5 bases). The germline V gene encodes CDR1 SGHRS and CDR2 YFSETQ. V dropped 0 bases and J dropped 7 bases, with 13 bases sitting between them. This CDR3 comprises 14 residues. CDR3 amino acids: CASSLDWQGSGYTF. In DNA form, the CDR3 reads TGCGCCAGCAGCTTGGACTGGCAGGGTTCTGGCTACACCTTC.

The chain carries TRBV7-9 and TRBJ2-3; 8 bases agree with TRBD2. The V gene's germline CDR1 is SEHNR and CDR2 FQNEAQ (reference sequence). The J segment lost 6 bases and the V segment lost 5 bases, leaving 4 bases of the junction unmatched. The CDR3 contains 13 residues. CDR3 in amino acids: CASSKTSADTQYF. The CDR3 DNA is TGTGCCAGCAGCAAGACTAGCGCGGATACGCAGTATTTT. The full variable domain, its missing parts supplied by reference TRBV7-9 and TRBJ2-3, is DTGVSQNPRHKITKRGQNVTFRCDPISEHNRLYWYRQTLGQGPEFLTYFQNEAQLEKSRLLSDRFSAERPKGSFSTLEIQRTEQGDSAMYLCASSKTSADTQYFGPGTRLTVL.

This clone occurred a few times. This chain uses TRBV10-3 with TRBJ2-4, with D possibly being TRBD2 (6 bases). Germline CDR1 reads ENHRY; CDR2 reads SYGVKD. Trimming removed 3 bases from V and 11 bases from J, with 11 bases in between. The CDR3 loop spans 12 amino acids. The CDR3 protein is CAISDNRELQYF. CDR3 in DNA: TGTGCCATCAGTGATAACCGGGAGCTTCAGTACTTC.

This sequence joins TRBV6-5 and TRBJ1-6; 7 bases line up with TRBD1. The CDR3 length is 14 residues. J gave up 8 bases and V 5 bases, and 6 bases lay outside the gene matches. Germline V CDR1 and CDR2: MNHEY, SVGAGI. The CDR3 protein is CASSRTGLDSPLHF. DNA for the CDR3: TGTGCCAGCAGTCGGACAGGCCTGGATTCACCCCTCCACTTT.

About this clone: This CDR3 is also generated by other DNA sequences in the sample. The chain combines TRBV13 with TRBJ1-1; TRBD1 matches at 7 bases. V lost 5 bases and J lost 2; bases outside the gene matches: 5. Germline CDR1 and CDR2: PRHDT and FYEKMQ (reference sequence). CDR3 length: 14 residues. CDR3 loop: CASSLGQVNTEAFF. CDR3 DNA sequence: TGTGCCAGCAGCCTCGGACAGGTTAACACTGAAGCTTTCTTT.

The chain carries TRBV7-3 and TRBJ2-3, with D possibly being TRBD2 (5 bases). Trimming pared 1 base from V and 0 bases from J, leaving 20 bases between. Germline V CDR1 and CDR2: SGHTA, FQGTGA. The CDR3 totals 19 residues. The CDR3 loop is CASSLNPNEAGASTDTQYF. The CDR3 DNA reads TGTGCCAGCAGCTTAAACCCCAACGAGGCGGGTGCGAGCACAGATACGCAGTATTTT.

The V gene is TRBV2, the J gene TRBJ2-5; the D is unclear. V was clipped by 6 bases and J by 2 bases, with 13 bases between them. Germline lookup yields CDR1 SNHLY and CDR2 FYNNEI. There are 14 residues in the CDR3. The CDR3 loop is CASSRGQQQETQYF. CDR3 DNA: TGTGCCAGCAGCCGTGGGCAGCAGCAAGAGACCCAGTACTTC.

As regards this clone: Other nucleotide sequences from this sample produce the same CDR3. The rearrangement links TRBV9 to TRBJ2-2; TRBD1 aligns across 9 bases. This CDR3 contains 16 residues. The germline V gene encodes CDR1 SGDLS and CDR2 YYNGEE. Trimming took 4 bases from V and 0 from J; bases not matched to a gene: 4. DNA for the CDR3: TGTGCCAGCAGCCCACGGACAGGGGCGAACACCGGGGAGCTGTTTTTT. This sequence encodes CASSPRTGANTGELFF.

This sequence joins TRBV6-6 and TRBJ2-1; TRBD1 might be the D (5 bases). V was clipped by 4 bases and J by 8 bases, with 18 bases between them. CDR3 length equals 15 residues. The germline CDR1 and CDR2 sequences are MNHNY and SVGAGI (reference sequence). In DNA, the CDR3 is TGTGCCAGCAGTTCATTTGGGGCCCAATGGGATGAGCAGTTCTTC. It specifies CASSSFGAQWDEQFF.

This chain uses TRBV28 with TRBJ1-1; a weak D match, TRBD1 (6 bases). Per germline, CDR1 MDHEN and CDR2 SYDVKM. Trimming left V 6 bases short and J 3 bases short, with 11 bases between. This CDR3 comprises 13 residues. The CDR3 DNA sequence: TGTGCCAGCAGCTTAGGACAGTACACTGAAGCTTTCTTT. It is translated as CASSLGQYTEAFF. Combining the CDR3 with reference TRBV28 and TRBJ1-1 gives the whole variable domain DVKVTQSSRYLVKRTGEKVFLECVQDMDHENMFWYRQDPGLGLRLIYFSYDVKMKEKGDIPEGYSVSREKKERFSLILESASTNQTSMYLCASSLGQYTEAFFGQGTRLTVV.

This clone was found a few times. This sequence joins TRBV28 and TRBJ1-2, with 8 bases lining up with TRBD1. With 5 bases clipped from V and 4 bases from J, the junction kept 12 bases outside the gene matches. The CDR3 sequence is 16 residues long. The V gene's germline CDR1 is MDHEN and CDR2 SYDVKM. For the CDR3, the DNA is TGTGCCAGCAGTCTCATCACGGACAGGGACGGCTATGGCTACACCTTC. It codes for CASSLITDRDGYGYTF.

This sequence joins TRBV15 and TRBJ2-1; 12 positions agree with TRBD2. The V and J ends lost 2 bases and 4 bases, in that order; junction bases with no gene match: 6. This CDR3 region has 17 residues. Germline lookup yields CDR1 LNHNV and CDR2 YYDKDF (reference sequence). The CDR3 spells CATSRQTSGGWYNEQFF. CDR3 bases: TGTGCCACCAGCAGACAGACTAGCGGGGGCTGGTACAATGAGCAGTTCTTC.

The chain has TRBV27 and TRBJ2-3, with TRBD2 identical over 9 bases. V shed 7 bases and J 4 bases; nucleotides not matched to a gene: 6. Germline V CDR1 and CDR2: MNHEY, SMNVEV (reference sequence). CDR3 size: 14 residues. CDR3: CASKNIAGADTQYF. CDR3 bases: TGTGCCAGCAAAAACATAGCGGGAGCAGATACGCAGTATTTT.

The chain links TRBV19 to TRBJ2-1; 10 nucleotides match TRBD1. Trimming at V came to 4 bases and at J to 7 bases, leaving 4 bases not matched to a gene. The CDR3 runs to 14 residues. CDR1 and CDR2 (germline): LNHDA, SQIVND (reference sequence). As DNA, the CDR3 is TGTGCCAGTAGTACCGACAGGGGGCGGAATGAGCAGTTCTTC. Protein sequence: CASSTDRGRNEQFF.

CDR3 sequence reads: CASSLRAYEQYF. CDR3 in DNA: TGTGCCAGCAGTCTACGGGCCTACGAGCAGTACTTC. This chain connects TRBV2 to TRBJ2-7, with D hard to call. The CDR3 runs to 12 residues. Germline CDR1 and CDR2: SNHLY and FYNNEI. Deletions cut 5 bases from V and 2 bases from J, with 7 bases between.

This chain uses TRBV2 with TRBJ2-1; D might be TRBD2 (6 bases). Germline lookup yields CDR1 SNHLY and CDR2 FYNNEI. The CDR3 has 16 amino acids. Trimming left V 3 bases short and J 0 bases short, with 12 bases between. The CDR3 nucleotides read TGTGCCAGCAGTGACCAGCGGGCACCCTCCTACAATGAGCAGTTCTTC. It codes for CASSDQRAPSYNEQFF.

The CDR3 region has the DNA TGTGCCAGCAGGGCGGGGTTGAATAATGAAAAACTGTTTTTT. This translates into CASRAGLNNEKLFF. The chain joins TRBV6-1 to TRBJ1-4, with D unclear. The CDR3 length is 14 residues. Germline V CDR1 and CDR2: MNHNS, SASEGT. V lost 6 bases and J 4 bases, leaving 12 bases between the germline ends.

This clone was counted once. This chain uses TRBV19 with TRBJ2-2, with 8 bases aligning to TRBD2. The CDR3 extends over 15 amino acids. Germline values: CDR1 LNHDA, CDR2 SQIVND (reference sequence). J was trimmed by 1 base and V by 6 bases; bases with no gene match: 4. CDR3 loop: CASRAGTRNTGELFF. Here the CDR3 DNA reads TGTGCCAGTAGAGCCGGGACTAGGAACACCGGGGAGCTGTTTTTT.

The rearrangement joins TRBV10-3 to TRBJ1-1; TRBD1 matches at 9 bases. This CDR3 spans 14 amino acids. J gave up 5 bases and V 8 bases, and 9 bases lay outside the gene matches. From germline, CDR1 is ENHRY and CDR2 SYGVKD. CDR3 coding DNA: TGTGCCATCTGGACGGGACAGGGTTTAACTGAAGCTTTCTTT. Residues: CAIWTGQGLTEAFF.

In nucleotides, the CDR3 is TGTGCCAGTAGTATCGAGGGGACAGGGGCCCGAGCCTCATATGGCTACACCTTC. It yields the protein CASSIEGTGARASYGYTF. The chain recombines TRBV19 with TRBJ1-2, with 10 bases identical to TRBD1. The V gene's germline CDR1 is LNHDA and CDR2 SQIVND (reference sequence). Unmatched junction bases numbered 15, after V lost 3 bases and J lost 5 bases. This CDR3 is built from 18 residues. Combining the CDR3 with reference TRBV19 and TRBJ1-2 gives the whole variable domain DGGITQSPKYLFRKEGQNVTLSCEQNLNHDAMYWYRQDPGQGLRLIYYSQIVNDFQKGDIAEGYSVSREKKESFPLTVTSAQKNPTAFYLCASSIEGTGARASYGYTFGSGTRLTVV.

The chain uses TRBV6-5 and TRBJ2-1; 7 nucleotides line up with TRBD2. V lost 4 bases, J lost 2 bases, and 5 bases stayed unmatched. Per germline, CDR1 MNHEY and CDR2 SVGAGI. The length of the CDR3 is 15 residues. The CDR3, as DNA: TGTGCCAGCAGTTCGCTAGCGGTCACCTACAATGAGCAGTTCTTC. This gives the protein CASSSLAVTYNEQFF.

This chain connects TRBV6-5 to TRBJ1-1; the D is unclear. Trimming removed 10 bases from V and 1 base from J, with 10 bases in between. Germline CDR1 reads MNHEY; CDR2 reads SVGAGI. The CDR3 is 12 residues long. Here the CDR3 reads CATRPRNTEAFF. The DNA of the CDR3 is TGTGCCACAAGACCTAGGAACACTGAAGCTTTCTTT.

The chain has TRBV5-8 and TRBJ2-6, with D perhaps matching TRBD2 (6 bases). Germline CDR1 is SGHTS and CDR2 is YDEGEE. The CDR3 runs 16 residues. Trimming took off 4 bases at V and 4 bases at J, with 15 bases between the two ends. The CDR3: CASSPPGVTGANVLTF. The CDR3 DNA reads TGTGCCAGCAGCCCCCCGGGAGTGACAGGGGCCAACGTCCTGACTTTC.

The J gene is TRBJ1-4, the V gene TRBV6-1; no reliable D call. Between the trimmed V and J ends, which lost 7 bases and 4 bases, there was a span of 4 bases. This CDR3 contains 11 residues. Germline CDR1 and CDR2: MNHNS and SASEGT. In DNA form, the CDR3 reads TGTGCCAGCACCTTTAATGAAAAACTGTTTTTT. Amino acid sequence: CASTFNEKLFF.

This clone was picked up a small number of times. The chain has TRBV19 and TRBJ1-6; 8 positions match TRBD1. There are 17 residues in the CDR3. Trimming removed 4 bases from V and 5 bases from J; junction bases left unmatched: 10. CDR1 LNHDA and CDR2 SQIVND come from the germline V gene (reference sequence). CDR3 nucleotides: TGTGCCAGTAGTAGGGCGGTCGGGACAGGAGATAATTCACCCCTCCACTTT. It translates to CASSRAVGTGDNSPLHF.

This chain joins TRBV7-9 and TRBJ2-5; TRBD1 aligns across 11 bases. Per germline, CDR1 SEHNR and CDR2 FQNEAQ (reference sequence). The CDR3 is 15 residues long. The J segment lost 1 base and the V segment lost 3 bases, leaving 1 base of the junction unmatched. The CDR3 nucleotides are TGTGCCAGCAGCTTTGGGACAGGGGGCCAAGAGACCCAGTACTTC. This translates into CASSFGTGGQETQYF.